The 30 T cell receptor beta chains listed next were all sequenced from one sample in a study of T cells in Graves' hyperthyroidism and ophthalmopathy (dated by TCRdb to between 2017 and 2020). The library was obtained by multiplex PCR. Sequenced using an Illumina HiSeq 2000. The TCR beta CDR3 regions were amplified from RNA transcripts. The TCR CDR3 was subjected to a first round of RT-PCR using the HTBI primer set and the Qiagen OneStep RT-PCR kit. Using fastp at Q25 and MiXCR, TCRdb reprocessed the public reads and kept productive beta chains. All rows with the same CDR3 protein become a single entry with the most common DNA and genes. The table for this sample lists roughly 300,000 distinct CDR3 sequences; roughly 20% of them were counted only once. Around 47% of the sample is taken by the ten largest. Sequenced: blood. These receptors came from a woman aged 50 to 60 with Graves' hyperthyroidism.

In regard to this clonotype: A much larger clone differs by one base, so this may be a read error. V and J are TRBV18 and TRBJ2-3; TRBD2 agrees at 8 bases. The CDR3 contains 15 residues. CDR1 and CDR2 from the germline V gene are KGHSH and LQKENI. The V gene end was trimmed by 2 bases and the J gene end by 10 bases; junction bases not matched to a gene: 11. The CDR3 sequence is CASSPDRTSTNAQYF. The CDR3 DNA is TGTGCCAGCTCACCAGACAGGACTAGCACAAATGCGCAGTATTTT.

In its sample, this clonotype was seen once. A junction end diverges from the germline sequence, so it may reflect a read error. This sequence joins TRBV10-2 and TRBJ1-1, with 12 nucleotides matching TRBD1. Looked up from germline, CDR1 is WSHSY and CDR2 is SAAADI. The CDR3 contains 16 residues. In DNA form, the CDR3 reads TGCGCCAGCAGAGGGACAGGGGGCTTCATGAACACCGAAGCTTTCTTT. The encoded protein is CASRGTGGFMNTEAFF.

This clonotype was observed many times. The chain employs TRBV28 and TRBJ2-7; TRBD1 might be the D (6 bases). Germline CDR1 MDHEN, CDR2 SYDVKM. V was clipped by 6 bases and J by 2 bases, with 14 bases between them. The CDR3 contains 14 residues. The DNA of the CDR3 is TGTGCCAGCAGCCCAGGACAGAAACCCTACGAGCAGTACTTC. This encodes CASSPGQKPYEQYF. Full variable domain (missing parts from reference TRBV28 and TRBJ2-7): DVKVTQSSRYLVKRTGEKVFLECVQDMDHENMFWYRQDPGLGLRLIYFSYDVKMKEKGDIPEGYSVSREKKERFSLILESASTNQTSMYLCASSPGQKPYEQYFGPGTRLTVT.

This clonotype has only a few counts. The chain recombines TRBV6-4 with TRBJ1-1; no clear D gene. V was shortened by 2 bases and J by 5 bases, with 15 bases between the two germline ends. The length of the CDR3 is 15 residues. The germline CDR1 and CDR2 sequences are MRHNA and SNTAGT. The CDR3, as DNA: TGTGCCAGCAGTGACCCAACTACCTGGCGGACTGAAGCTTTCTTT. Its protein is CASSDPTTWRTEAFF.

Details on this clonotype: Just one base apart from a much larger clone, this may be a read error. This chain uses TRBV12-3 or TRBV12-4 with TRBJ2-2; possible D gene TRBD2, 6 bases. CDR3 length: 15 residues. DNA of the CDR3: TGTGCCAGCAGTTTAATGGGTTCGAACACCGGGGGGCTGTTTTTT. Translating it yields CASSLMGSNTGGLFF.

This clonotype was counted a few times. The gene calls are TRBV6-2 or TRBV6-3 and TRBJ2-3; D possibly uses TRBD1 or TRBD2 (5 bases each). Germline CDR1 MNHEY, CDR2 SVGEGT. CDR3 length: 15 amino acids. Trimming removed 2 bases from V and 8 bases from J, with 17 bases in between. The CDR3 loop reads CASSYRDLARGTQYF. CDR3 coding DNA: TGTGCCAGCAGTTACCGGGACCTCGCCCGTGGTACGCAGTATTTT.

This clonotype was recorded a few times. The chain links TRBV10-2 to TRBJ2-7; 7 bases align to TRBD2. This CDR3 contains 14 residues. With V trimmed by 3 bases and J by 4 bases, 6 bases remained unmatched. Germline V gene data show CDR1 as WSHSY and CDR2 as SAAADI. CDR3 loop: CASSEGGRAYEQYF. DNA for the CDR3: TGCGCCAGCAGTGAAGGCGGGAGAGCGTACGAGCAGTACTTC.

In this sample, this clonotype turned up many times. A read error may produce the germline difference seen at one junction end. The chain combines TRBV7-2 with TRBJ2-5, with D unclear. The CDR3 is made up of 14 amino acids. Germline lookup yields CDR1 SGHTA and CDR2 FQGNSA. The CDR3, as DNA: TGCGCCAGCAGCTTATACCGGCAACAAGAGACCCAGTACTTC. Its translation: CASSLYRQQETQYF.

The chain uses TRBV13 and TRBJ2-3, with 8 bases identical to TRBD2. The CDR3 loop spans 16 amino acids. Per germline, CDR1 PRHDT and CDR2 FYEKMQ (reference sequence). V lost 4 bases to trimming and J lost 5 bases; unmatched junction nucleotides: 11. CDR3 amino acids: CASSSYGASGRDTQYF. In nucleotides, the CDR3 is TGTGCCAGCAGCTCCTACGGGGCTAGCGGGCGAGATACGCAGTATTTT.

This clonotype has just a few counts. The chain is built from TRBV6-2 or TRBV6-3 and TRBJ2-1; the D is unclear. CDR1 is MNHEY and CDR2 is SVGEGT in the germline V gene. This CDR3 comprises 14 residues. V was shortened by 6 bases and J by 8 bases, with 17 bases between the two germline ends. The CDR3 protein is CASRHDMEFDEQFF. The CDR3 bases are TGTGCCAGCAGGCATGATATGGAGTTTGATGAGCAGTTCTTC.

At least ten counts were recorded for this clonotype. The chain recombines TRBV30 with TRBJ2-1; D may be TRBD2 (5 bases). The CDR3 has 11 amino acids. The V gene's germline CDR1 is GTSNPN and CDR2 SVGIG (reference sequence). The chain's CDR3 is CGTSTYNEQFF. CDR3 coding DNA: TGTGGGACTTCCACCTACAATGAGCAGTTCTTC.

This clonotype showed up many times. The chain is built from TRBV18 and TRBJ2-1; 13 nucleotides align to TRBD2. The CDR3 is 15 residues long. J lost 9 bases, V lost 2 bases, and 4 bases had no gene match. Germline-derived CDR1 and CDR2 are KGHSH and LQKENI. DNA for the CDR3: TGTGCCAGCTCACCAAGACTAGCGGGGGGCACTGAGCAGTTCTTC. As protein: CASSPRLAGGTEQFF.

The gene calls are TRBV5-1 and TRBJ2-5; TRBD2 agrees at 7 bases. The CDR3 consists of 16 residues. After removal of 0 bases from V and 2 bases from J, the junction contained 7 bases not matched to a gene. Germline V gene lookup returns CDR1 SGHRS and CDR2 YFSETQ. The CDR3 DNA reads TGCGCCAGCAGCTTGGGTCTAGCGGCACAGCAAGAGACCCAGTACTTC. Protein product: CASSLGLAAQQETQYF.

This chain links TRBV7-9 with TRBJ1-6; D remains ambiguous. The CDR3 is 14 amino acids. Per germline, CDR1 SEHNR and CDR2 FQNEAQ (reference sequence). V gave up 5 bases and J gave up 7 bases, with 12 bases separating them. For the CDR3, the DNA is TGTGCCAGCAGCCAGGAGGTGGGAAATTCACCCCTCCACTTT. It codes for CASSQEVGNSPLHF.

The V and J genes are TRBV10-2 and TRBJ1-6; possible D gene TRBD1, 6 bases. The germline V gene encodes CDR1 WSHSY and CDR2 SAAADI. Trimming pared 8 bases from V and 9 bases from J, leaving 17 bases between. There are 14 residues in the CDR3. The CDR3 sequence: CASLSGRGGSPLHF. CDR3 bases: TGCGCCAGCCTCAGCGGCAGGGGAGGTTCACCCCTCCACTTT.

The sample holds many counts of this clonotype. The rearrangement links TRBV30 to TRBJ2-7; no clear D. Germline CDR1 and CDR2: GTSNPN and SVGIG (reference sequence). Trimming took 1 base from V and 5 from J, leaving 12 bases between them. The CDR3 loop spans 13 amino acids. CDR3 sequence: CAWSGDNSNEQYF. CDR3 sequence (DNA): TGTGCCTGGAGTGGCGACAATAGCAACGAGCAGTACTTC.

This clonotype has only a few counts. The chain joins TRBV20-1 to TRBJ2-5; 7 bases agree with TRBD1. V trimming: 6 bases; J trimming: 2 bases; junction bases outside the gene matches: 6. There are 13 residues in the CDR3. Germline CDR1 DFQATT, CDR2 SNEGSKA (reference sequence). The CDR3 DNA sequence: TGCAGTGCCGAAGGACAGGTTCAAGAGACCCAGTACTTC. As protein: CSAEGQVQETQYF.

This clonotype was seen only a few times. This sequence joins TRBV20-1 and TRBJ2-1; TRBD1 is a possible D gene (5 bases). Trimming took off 6 bases at V and 3 bases at J, with 9 bases between the two ends. CDR1 DFQATT and CDR2 SNEGSKA come from the germline V gene (reference sequence). This CDR3 has 12 amino acids. The CDR3 here is CSASDSYNEQFF. The CDR3 DNA follows: TGCAGTGCGAGTGACAGCTACAATGAGCAGTTCTTC.

This clonotype appeared a few times. The rearrangement links TRBV27 to TRBJ1-1; 8 nucleotides agree with TRBD1. V trimming: 5 bases; J trimming: 13 bases; junction bases outside the gene matches: 12. CDR3 size: 13 residues. CDR1 is MNHEY and CDR2 is SMNVEV in the germline V gene (reference sequence). CDR3 in amino acids: CASSNGQGSLCFF. The CDR3 DNA follows: TGTGCCAGCAGTAACGGACAGGGTAGCTTATGTTTCTTT.

This clonotype was detected ten times or more. The chain uses TRBV2 and TRBJ2-3; D call uncertain. In germline, CDR1 is SNHLY, CDR2 FYNNEI. The V end was cut by 4 bases, the J end by 0 bases, with 14 bases between. The CDR3 has 16 residues. The CDR3 loop is CASSALRLSSTDTQYF. CDR3 in DNA: TGTGCCAGCAGTGCCTTGAGGTTATCTAGCACAGATACGCAGTATTTT.

To note about this clonotype: Being one base from a much bigger clone, this may be a read error. The V call is TRBV28, the J call TRBJ2-1, with 7 bases matching TRBD2. CDR1 is MDHEN, CDR2 SYDVKM, per germline. This CDR3 spans 20 amino acids. Here the CDR3 DNA reads TGTGCCAGCAGTTTATCCCACCTGAGTTCAGCGGGATTCGCCTACAATGAGCAGCTCTTC. As protein: CASSLSHLSSAGFAYNEQLF.

The chain employs TRBV20-1 and TRBJ1-2; 7 bases are a match to TRBD1. CDR1 DFQATT and CDR2 SNEGSKA come from the germline V gene (reference sequence). V dropped 2 bases and J dropped 10; count of bases not matched to a gene: 7. The CDR3 is 12 amino acids. The CDR3 loop reads CSARTGQTIYTF. The CDR3 coding sequence is TGCAGTGCTAGAACGGGACAGACCATCTACACCTTC.

This clonotype was seen a handful of times. This chain joins TRBV7-2 and TRBJ1-4; no clear D. V was clipped by 5 bases and J by 5 bases, with 12 bases between them. Germline V gene sequence: CDR1 SGHTA, CDR2 FQGNSA. This CDR3 spans 14 amino acids. As DNA, the CDR3 is TGTGCCAGCAGCGAGGACTCAAGGAATGAAAAACTGTTTTTT. Translation: CASSEDSRNEKLFF.

The sample holds many counts of this clonotype. The chain joins TRBV18 to TRBJ1-2; 12 bases align to TRBD1. Germline V gives CDR1 KGHSH, CDR2 LQKENI. Trimming removed 5 bases from V and 4 bases from J; junction bases left unmatched: 14. This CDR3 has 18 amino acids. The DNA for the CDR3 is TGTGCCAGCTCAGCACTCCCGGGACAGGGGGCGTTAGCCTATGGCTACACCTTC. It yields the protein CASSALPGQGALAYGYTF. Using reference TRBV18 and TRBJ1-2 for the parts outside the CDR3, the full variable domain is NAGVMQNPRHLVRRRGQEARLRCSPMKGHSHVYWYRQLPEEGLKFMVYLQKENIIDESGMPKERFSAEFPKEGPSILRIQQVVRGDSAAYFCASSALPGQGALAYGYTFGSGTRLTVV.

This clonotype was observed a few times. The chain is built from TRBV6-1 and TRBJ2-2; 12 bases are shared with TRBD1. Per the germline V gene, CDR1 is MNHNS and CDR2 is SASEGT. The CDR3 has 16 amino acids. V lost 8 bases to trimming and J lost 4 bases; unmatched junction nucleotides: 8. The CDR3 loop is CASAGQGALGTGELFF. Here the CDR3 DNA reads TGTGCCAGCGCGGGACAGGGGGCGCTCGGCACCGGGGAGCTGTTTTTT.

Comments on this clonotype: Relative to the germline gene, one junction end is altered; a read error may explain this. This chain joins TRBV19 and TRBJ2-1; D call uncertain. The CDR3 covers 15 residues. Germline CDR1 and CDR2: LNHDA and SQIVND (reference sequence). The CDR3 sequence: CASSMHRVSYNEQFF. The CDR3 coding sequence is TGTGCCAGTAGTATGCATAGGGTTTCCTACAATGAGCAGTTCTTT.

This clonotype was seen only a few times. The chain has TRBV5-5 and TRBJ2-3, with D perhaps matching TRBD1 or TRBD2 (7 bases each). The CDR3 runs 17 residues. Germline CDR1 and CDR2: SGHKS and YYEKEE (reference sequence). Trimming stripped 0 bases from V and 3 bases from J, with 17 bases between. The CDR3 loop is CASSLGGGTVRTDTQYF. The DNA for the CDR3 is TGTGCCAGCAGCTTGGGGGGGGGGACAGTCCGTACAGATACGCAGTATTTT.

For this clonotype: At one end, the junction sequence differs from germline, possibly due to a read error. The chain links TRBV6-1 to TRBJ2-2; maybe TRBD2 (6 bases). This CDR3 comprises 17 residues. Germline V gene lookup returns CDR1 MNHNS and CDR2 SASEGT. CDR3 DNA: TGTGCCAGCAGTGAGGGCCGGGGCACTGCGAACACCGGGGGGCTGTTTTTT. Translating it yields CASSEGRGTANTGGLFF.

There are many counts of this clonotype. The chain employs TRBV3-1 and TRBJ2-7, with a tentative D call TRBD2 (6 bases). CDR3 length: 15 residues. V was pared by 0 bases and J by 3 bases, with 12 bases between. Germline loops: CDR1 LGHDT, CDR2 YNNKEL (reference sequence). This chain's CDR3 is CASSQDRGSGYEQYF. The CDR3 nucleotides read TGTGCCAGCAGCCAAGATAGGGGTAGCGGCTACGAGCAGTACTTC.

This clonotype was counted many times. The rearrangement joins TRBV6-6 to TRBJ1-1; D unresolved. CDR1 MNHNY and CDR2 SVGAGI come from the germline V gene (reference sequence). This CDR3 region has 15 residues. V was pared by 0 bases and J by 4 bases, with 12 bases between. The CDR3 protein is CASSYSPQTITEAFF. Here the CDR3 DNA reads TGTGCCAGCAGTTACTCGCCACAGACGATCACTGAAGCTTTCTTT.